The entry below describes one T cell receptor (beta chain). Antigen specificity is unknown. The ends lost 5 bases at V and 7 bases at J; junction bases unmatched: 7. Germline V gene sequence: CDR1 ENHRY, CDR2 SYGVKD. The CDR3 has 14 amino acids. These data belong to a study of post-analysis software for immune sequencing data. Study-wide background: The disease courses covered relapsing-remitting, secondary progressive and progressive-relapsing multiple sclerosis. General study findings and limits: Controls showed significantly higher normalized Chao1 diversity than did multiple sclerosis patients. Included in a set of about 5 TRBV segments more frequent in patients than controls were TRBV5-6, TRBV5-1 and TRBV20-1.

Unique molecular identifiers were built into the TCR beta cDNA libraries. Between about 0.85 and 11 million T cells gave rise to hundreds of thousands of cDNA molecules. TCRdb re-called the PCR reads with MiXCR, one entry per CDR3 protein. The sample holds about 540,000 distinct CDR3 sequences, roughly 34% seen once. This clonotype was sampled from a girl aged 2-17 years with multiple sclerosis. The sample taken for sequencing was blood. The chain employs TRBV10-3 and TRBJ1-5; 8 positions match TRBD1. The DNA of the CDR3 is TGTGCCATCAGTCGCGACAGGGGAGGCCAGCCCCAGCATTTT. Its protein product is CAISRDRGGQPQHF.